This T cell receptor beta chain stems from a study of blood T cells in healthy people across ages. Turning to the study itself: There was about one barcoded beta molecule captured by template switching per two T cells. Study results and limitations: Expanded clonotype shifts may have been confounded, as the donors had an unknown CMV status.

Germline V gene data show CDR1 as LGHDT and CDR2 as YNNKEL (reference sequence). The CDR3 has 15 amino acids. Trimming pared 4 bases from V and 1 base from J, leaving 13 bases between. A J-beta primer mix and a sample-barcoded 5' primer were used in a second PCR of roughly 6 to 12 cycles. Each sample yielded at least 3 million CDR3-containing paired-end reads. TCRdb analysed the 5' RACE reads with MiXCR anew, one entry per CDR3 protein. Here the sample spans 1.8 million or so distinct CDR3 sequences, about two fifths being singletons. This clonotype was found a few times. Its antigen remains unidentified. Those donating, healthy Caucasian individuals from Russia, were aged about 6 to 100.

V usage is TRBV3-1 and J usage is TRBJ2-5; D remains ambiguous. Sequencing input: blood. This sequence was found in a human donor in good health. Here the CDR3 DNA reads TGTGCCAGCAGCCGAATCCCCCGAATCCAAGAGACCCAGTACTTC. It encodes CASSRIPRIQETQYF.